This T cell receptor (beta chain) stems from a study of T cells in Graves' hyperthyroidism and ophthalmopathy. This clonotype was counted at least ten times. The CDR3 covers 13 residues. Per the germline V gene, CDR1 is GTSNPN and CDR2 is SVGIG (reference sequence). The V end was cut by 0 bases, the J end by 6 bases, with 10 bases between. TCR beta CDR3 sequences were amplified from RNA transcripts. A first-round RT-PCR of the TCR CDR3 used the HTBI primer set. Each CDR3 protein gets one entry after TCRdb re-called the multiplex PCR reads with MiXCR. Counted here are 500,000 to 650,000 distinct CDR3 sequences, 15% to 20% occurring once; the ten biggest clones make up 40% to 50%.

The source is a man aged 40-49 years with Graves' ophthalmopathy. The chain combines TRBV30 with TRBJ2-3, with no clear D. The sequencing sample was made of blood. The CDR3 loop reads CAWSVIERDTQYF. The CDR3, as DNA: TGTGCCTGGAGTGTAATAGAGAGGGATACGCAGTATTTT.